This T cell receptor (beta chain) was profiled in a study of blood T cell repertoires in COVID-19. Study-level information: Spain, Italy and the United States supplied samples that represented acute and convalescent COVID-19. T cells, B-cell-depleted T cells, or PBMCs supplied cDNA or gDNA.

In the original workflow: Reference gene primer amplification yielded estimated nucleated cell counts. Only in-frame clones appear in the TCRdb table, and some are missing; sequencing was by immunoSEQ multiplex PCR. The V and J calls and clone size come from that table; D and trimming were worked out from the DNA. The sample gives about 80,000 clones, 65% to 85% of which show up once; around 39% is in the top ten. The length of the CDR3 is 13 residues. Germline V gene data show CDR1 as SQVTM and CDR2 as ANQGSEA. J was trimmed by 3 bases and V by 5 bases; bases with no gene match: 3. This clone appeared once.

The genes are TRBV29-1 and TRBJ2-7; 11 bases agree with TRBD2. Source material: peripheral blood. This clonotype originated in a man at least 80 years old with active or convalescent COVID-19. The CDR3 DNA is TGCAGCGTTCTAGCGGGAGGACACTACGAGCAGTACTTC. It codes for CSVLAGGHYEQYF.